This T cell receptor beta chain emerged from a study of molecular identifiers for immune sequencing clone quantification. This CDR3 region has 14 residues. Between the trimmed V and J ends, which lost 0 bases and 8 bases, there was a span of 13 bases. The germline gives CDR1 LNHDA, CDR2 SQIVND (reference sequence). Previously reported methods and listed TCR primers produced the bulk TCR libraries. Using its own MiXCR run on the PCR reads, TCRdb lists one record per CDR3 protein. The table shows about 630,000 distinct CDR3 sequences, with 25% occurring only once. This clonotype was detected a few times.

Sample: naive CD8+ T cells from blood, with Jurkat cell RNA spiked in. As to subset: FACS-sorted CD8+CD4-CCR7+CD45RA+ naive T cells. The rearrangement joins TRBV19 to TRBJ1-1; unclear D gene. This receptor was identified in a human donor in good health. Some libraries in this study had Jurkat cell RNA spiked in. The CDR3 DNA follows: TGTGCCAGTAGTATAGATAGGGAACCGAGGGAAGCTTTCTTT. Protein sequence: CASSIDREPREAFF.